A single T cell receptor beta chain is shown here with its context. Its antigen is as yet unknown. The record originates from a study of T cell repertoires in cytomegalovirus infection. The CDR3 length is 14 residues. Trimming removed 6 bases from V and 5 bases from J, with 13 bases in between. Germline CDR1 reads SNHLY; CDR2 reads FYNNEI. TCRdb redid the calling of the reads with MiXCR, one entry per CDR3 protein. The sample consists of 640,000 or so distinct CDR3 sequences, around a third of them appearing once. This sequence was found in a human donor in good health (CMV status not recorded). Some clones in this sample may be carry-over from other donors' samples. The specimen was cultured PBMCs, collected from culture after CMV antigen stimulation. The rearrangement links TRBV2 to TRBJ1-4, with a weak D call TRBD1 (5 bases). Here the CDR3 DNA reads TGTGCCAGCAGGGAGTGGGACCTAAATGAAAAACTGTTTTTT. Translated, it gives CASREWDLNEKLFF.